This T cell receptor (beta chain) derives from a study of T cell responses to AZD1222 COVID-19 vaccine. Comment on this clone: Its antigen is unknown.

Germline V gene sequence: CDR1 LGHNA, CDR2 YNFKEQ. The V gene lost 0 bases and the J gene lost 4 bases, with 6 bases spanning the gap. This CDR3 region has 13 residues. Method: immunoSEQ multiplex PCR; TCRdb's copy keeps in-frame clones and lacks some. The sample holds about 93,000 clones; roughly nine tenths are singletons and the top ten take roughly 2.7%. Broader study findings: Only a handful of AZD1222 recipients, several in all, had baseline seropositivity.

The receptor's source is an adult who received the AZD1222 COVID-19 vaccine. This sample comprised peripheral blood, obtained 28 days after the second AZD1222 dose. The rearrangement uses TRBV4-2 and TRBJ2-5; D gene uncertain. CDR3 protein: CASSQDRVETQYF. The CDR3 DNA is TGTGCCAGCAGCCAAGATCGCGTAGAGACCCAGTACTTC.